This T cell receptor beta chain was recorded in a study of CD4 T cells in relation to SARS-CoV-2 and coronaviruses. Overall study: PBMCs were cultured with antigen for roughly nine days before TCR beta sequencing.

Of note for this clone: The antigen is not known.

Only in-frame clones appear in the TCRdb table, and some are missing; sequencing was by immunoSEQ multiplex PCR. Of 15,000 to 25,000 clones in the sample, approximately 80% were seen once. Study-wide results and limits: Pre-pandemic and post-infection samples never came from the same donor. In around two thirds of donors, memory CD4+ clonotypes crossrecognized SARS-CoV-2 and at least one common cold coronavirus spike.

After removal of 4 bases from V and 7 bases from J, the junction contained 1 base not matched to a gene. The CDR3 is 11 amino acids. Germline CDR1 reads MGHRA; CDR2 reads YSYEKL. The unexposed donors gave CD4+ T cells in 2011-2018, prior to COVID-19. After 10 to 11 days of culture, CD4+ T cells were isolated. This chain links TRBV4-1 with TRBJ2-7; 7 bases map to TRBD1. This sequence was found in a human donor in good health. The sequencing sample was made of CD4+ T cells from PBMCs, cultured in vitro. CDR3 sequence (DNA): TGCGCCAGCAGCCGGGACAGAGAGCAGTACTTC. The encoded protein is CASSRDREQYF.